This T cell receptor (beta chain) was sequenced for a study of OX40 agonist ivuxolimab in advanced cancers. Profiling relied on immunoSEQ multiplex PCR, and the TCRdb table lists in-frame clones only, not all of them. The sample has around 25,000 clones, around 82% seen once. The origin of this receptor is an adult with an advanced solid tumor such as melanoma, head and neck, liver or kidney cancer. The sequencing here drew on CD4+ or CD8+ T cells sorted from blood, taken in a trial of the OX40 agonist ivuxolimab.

CDR3 protein: CASSLVRGTEAFF. In nucleotides, the CDR3 is TGTGCCAGCAGCTTAGTCAGGGGGACTGAAGCTTTCTTT. This chain joins TRBV11-3 and TRBJ1-1, with 7 positions matching TRBD1. Trimming cost V 1 base and J 5 bases; bases outside gene matches: 1. This CDR3 is 13 amino acids long. The germline CDR1 and CDR2 sequences are SGHNT and YENEEA.